This T cell receptor beta chain was documented in a study of OX40 agonist ivuxolimab in advanced cancers. Study overall: A history of anti-PD-1, anti-PD-L1 or anti-CTLA-4 therapy was acceptable, and 40% to 45% had some. General study results and limits: Clones of CD4+ and CD8+ blood T cells grew by week 6 at doses of 0.1 to 3.0 mg/kg. Specificity for antigen went undetermined in the expanded peripheral T cells. Among the least clonally expanded were partial responders at 0.1-3.0 mg/kg.

V was pared by 3 bases and J by 4 bases, with 6 bases between. From germline, CDR1 is PRHDT and CDR2 FYEKMQ (reference sequence). This CDR3 has 13 amino acids. Points on this clone: The antigen remains undetermined.

Assay: immunoSEQ multiplex PCR; the TCRdb copy retains only in-frame clones and omits some. The profile shows about 36,000 clones, approximately 80% of them singletons. The TCR was taken from an adult with an advanced solid tumor such as melanoma, head and neck, liver or kidney cancer. The V call is TRBV13, the J call TRBJ2-2; the D is unclear. The sequenced sample was CD4+ or CD8+ T cells sorted from blood, obtained in a trial of the OX40 agonist ivuxolimab. Here the CDR3 reads CASSLTRTGELFF. Here the CDR3 DNA reads TGTGCCAGCAGCTTGACCCGCACCGGGGAGCTGTTTTTT.